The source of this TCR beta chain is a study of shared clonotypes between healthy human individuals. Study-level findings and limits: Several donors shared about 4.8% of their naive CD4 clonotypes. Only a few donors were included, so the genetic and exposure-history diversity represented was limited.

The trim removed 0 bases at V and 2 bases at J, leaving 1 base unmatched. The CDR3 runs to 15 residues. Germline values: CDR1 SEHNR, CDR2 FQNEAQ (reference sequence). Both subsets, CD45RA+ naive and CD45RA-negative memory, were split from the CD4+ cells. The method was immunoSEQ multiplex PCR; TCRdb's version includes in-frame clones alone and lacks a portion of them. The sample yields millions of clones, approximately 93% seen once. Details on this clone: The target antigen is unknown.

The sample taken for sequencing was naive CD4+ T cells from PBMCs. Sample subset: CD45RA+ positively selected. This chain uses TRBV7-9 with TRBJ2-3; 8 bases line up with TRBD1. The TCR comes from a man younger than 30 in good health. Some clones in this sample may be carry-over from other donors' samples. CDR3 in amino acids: CASSLADRATDTQYF. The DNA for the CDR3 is TGTGCCAGCAGCTTAGCGGACAGGGCCACAGATACGCAGTATTTT.